This T cell receptor (beta chain) was recorded in a study of CD8+ T cells in alopecia areata. Study-wide background: The drug, oral tofacitinib, was given to treated patients at 5 to 10 mg twice daily.

The treatment denotes: oral pan-JAK inhibitor, 5-10 mg twice daily. V was pared by 6 bases and J by 0 bases, with 14 bases between. This CDR3 comprises 15 residues. Germline assignment: CDR1 MNHEY and CDR2 SMNVEV (reference sequence). Isolated RNA was reverse transcribed into cDNA used as the sequencing template. Only in-frame clones appear in the TCRdb table, and some are missing; sequencing was by immunoSEQ multiplex PCR. Of about 180,000 clones detected, 51% appear once; the ten largest clones hold over 9%. This receptor was identified in a human donor with alopecia areata. This specimen was CD8+ T cells sorted from blood, taken between weeks 51 and 52, from a patient treated with tofacitinib. The chain joins TRBV27 to TRBJ1-2; no clear D gene. The CDR3 DNA follows: TGTGCCAGCAGGATAGGTGTCTCAGCTAACTATGGCTACACCTTC. Its translation: CASRIGVSANYGYTF.